This entry lists 30 T cell receptor beta chains sequenced from one sample in a study of control samples from healthy donors and cancer patients (dated by TCRdb to between 2020 and 2021). Library preparation was by the immunoSEQ multiplex PCR assay. TCRdb carries this immuneACCESS record with in-frame sequences only. Its versions omit some clonotypes, under half of them owing to an unresolved V gene in the studies checked, with the rest unexplained. This sample has 50,000 or so clones in its table, and approximately 83% of those were observed once. Of the sample, about 2.7% is held by the ten largest clones. The sample was PBMCs. The source is a woman between 50 and 59 years old with lung cancer.

This clone was recorded a few times. V and J are TRBV19 and TRBJ1-2, with 10 bases that match TRBD1. Germline V CDR1 and CDR2: LNHDA, SQIVND (reference sequence). This CDR3 has 16 residues. With 7 bases clipped from V and 5 bases from J, the junction kept 13 bases outside the gene matches. As DNA, the CDR3 is TGTGCCAGTAAGGCGTTCGGGACAGGGGAAACGTATGGCTACACCTTC. Translating it yields CASKAFGTGETYGYTF.

The rearrangement uses TRBV27 and TRBJ1-4; TRBD1 is a possible D gene (5 bases). Trimming left V 1 base short and J 2 bases short, with 14 bases between. The CDR3 is 17 residues long. Germline values: CDR1 MNHEY, CDR2 SMNVEV (reference sequence). The CDR3 is CASSLLGLGDTNEKLFF. CDR3 nucleotide sequence: TGTGCCAGCAGTTTATTGGGGCTCGGGGACACTAATGAAAAACTGTTTTTT.

CDR3 protein: CASSQDLDTQYF. The CDR3 coding sequence is TGTGCCAGCAGCCAAGACCTTGATACGCAGTATTTT. This chain links TRBV4-2 with TRBJ2-3, with D uncertain. The CDR3 extends over 12 amino acids. CDR1 is LGHNA and CDR2 is YNFKEQ in the germline V gene. V dropped 0 bases and J dropped 6 bases, with 4 bases sitting between them.

The chain employs TRBV20-1 and TRBJ2-2; unclear D gene. With 3 bases removed from V and 6 bases from J, the gap between germline ends came to 8 bases. There are 12 residues in the CDR3. From germline, CDR1 is DFQATT and CDR2 SNEGSKA (reference sequence). This CDR3 is CSASLHPGELFF. In DNA, the CDR3 is TGCAGTGCTAGTCTCCACCCCGGGGAGCTGTTTTTT.

As regards this clone: The junction and the germline gene differ at one end; a read error may be behind it. The genes are TRBV7-9 and TRBJ2-5; D gene ambiguous. Germline V gene sequence: CDR1 SEHNR, CDR2 FQNEAQ (reference sequence). This CDR3 has 11 residues. The CDR3 here is CASSLIGRCDF. In DNA form, the CDR3 reads TGTGCCAGCAGCTTAATAGGCCGCTGCGACTTC.

The rearrangement links TRBV5-6 to TRBJ1-2; TRBD1 might be the D (6 bases). There are 13 residues in the CDR3. CDR1 and CDR2 (germline): SGHDT, YYEEEE. Trimming took 4 bases from V and 2 from J, leaving 9 bases between them. This CDR3 reads CASSHGQNYGYTF. The CDR3 DNA reads TGTGCCAGCAGCCACGGACAGAACTATGGCTACACCTTC.

V and J are TRBV19 and TRBJ1-5, with 9 nucleotides matching TRBD1. The CDR3 has 15 amino acids. The trim removed 6 bases at V and 3 bases at J, leaving 6 bases unmatched. Per the germline V gene, CDR1 is LNHDA and CDR2 is SQIVND (reference sequence). Written as DNA, the CDR3 is TGTGCCAGTAGGGAAACAGGGGGCTTCAATCAGCCCCAGCATTTT. Protein: CASRETGGFNQPQHF.

This chain joins TRBV5-1 and TRBJ2-1; 9 bases are a match to TRBD2. Germline trimming cut 4 bases from V and 3 bases from J; bases unmatched to any gene: 14. CDR3 length: 18 residues. Germline CDR1 SGHRS, CDR2 YFSETQ. This CDR3 is CASSPMSAGGLNYNEQFF. In DNA, the CDR3 is TGCGCCAGCAGCCCCATGAGCGCGGGGGGGCTTAACTACAATGAGCAGTTCTTC.

This chain uses TRBV25-1 with TRBJ2-7; D is undetermined. Between the trimmed V and J ends, which lost 4 bases and 2 bases, there was a span of 9 bases. The CDR3 covers 13 residues. The germline V gene has CDR1 MGHDK and CDR2 SYGVNS. The CDR3 DNA is TGTGCCAGCAGTGTTGGGGTGACCTACGAGCAGTACTTC. This encodes CASSVGVTYEQYF.

The J gene is TRBJ2-3, the V gene TRBV9; possible D gene TRBD1, 6 bases. Trimming left V 0 bases short and J 3 bases short, with 11 bases between. The germline V gene has CDR1 SGDLS and CDR2 YYNGEE. This CDR3 is built from 15 residues. In DNA, the CDR3 is TGTGCCAGCAGCGTAGCAGGGGACGGAACAGATACGCAGTATTTT. Residues: CASSVAGDGTDTQYF.

V and J are TRBV27 and TRBJ1-1; D is undetermined. Trimming left V 8 bases short and J 7 bases short, with 17 bases between. CDR1 is MNHEY, CDR2 SMNVEV, per germline (reference sequence). This CDR3 is 13 amino acids long. CDR3 DNA sequence: TGTGCCAGCTATACGATAAGGCACCATGAAGCTTTCTTT. It yields the protein CASYTIRHHEAFF.

The chain carries TRBV5-4 and TRBJ2-1; maybe TRBD2 (6 bases). Trimming cost V 4 bases and J 0 bases, with 14 bases left between them. CDR1 is SGHNT, CDR2 YYREEE, per germline (reference sequence). The CDR3 contains 16 residues. In DNA, the CDR3 is TGTGCCAGCAGCCAAAATAGCGGAAACTCCTACAATGAGCAGTTCTTC. This translates into CASSQNSGNSYNEQFF.

V gene TRBV19 combines with J gene TRBJ1-1; D uncertain. The germline V gene encodes CDR1 LNHDA and CDR2 SQIVND (reference sequence). V lost 5 bases, J lost 3 bases, and 13 bases lay in between. The CDR3 loop spans 14 amino acids. CDR3 sequence reads: CASSLTHFDTEAFF. CDR3 nucleotide sequence: TGTGCCAGTAGTTTGACCCACTTCGACACTGAAGCTTTCTTT.

This clone was seen more than once but under ten times. This chain joins TRBV28 and TRBJ2-3, with 9 positions matching TRBD1. Unmatched junction bases numbered 6, after V lost 9 bases and J lost 2 bases. This CDR3 spans 14 amino acids. Germline V gives CDR1 MDHEN, CDR2 SYDVKM. The CDR3 sequence: CASKRDRVTDTQYF. The CDR3 region has the DNA TGTGCCAGTAAACGGGACAGGGTCACAGATACGCAGTATTTT.

The DNA of the CDR3 is TGCGCCAGCAGCCAATCAGGGCTTGGCTACACCTTC. Amino acid sequence: CASSQSGLGYTF. The chain recombines TRBV4-1 with TRBJ1-2; D might be TRBD1 (5 bases). This CDR3 region has 12 residues. With 2 bases removed from V and 7 bases from J, the gap between germline ends came to 8 bases. CDR1 is MGHRA and CDR2 is YSYEKL in the germline V gene.

The rearrangement joins TRBV30 to TRBJ1-1; no reliable D call. Trimming removed 0 bases at V and 1 base at J, with 6 bases between. Germline V lookup: CDR1 GTSNPN, CDR2 SVGIG (reference sequence). The CDR3 runs to 13 residues. CDR3 protein: CAWSVYSNTEAFF. The CDR3 DNA is TGTGCCTGGAGTGTATATTCGAACACTGAAGCTTTCTTT.

J is TRBJ1-6 and V is TRBV6-6; TRBD1 aligns across 8 bases. V lost 5 bases to trimming and J lost 7 bases; unmatched junction nucleotides: 10. Per germline, CDR1 MNHNY and CDR2 SVGAGI (reference sequence). This CDR3 comprises 16 residues. CDR3 region: CASSPRTGHRNSPLHF. CDR3 bases: TGTGCCAGCAGTCCGAGGACAGGGCACCGAAATTCACCCCTCCACTTT.

This chain uses TRBV4-3 with TRBJ2-6, with D maybe TRBD2 (6 bases). The germline CDR1 and CDR2 sequences are LGHNA and YSLEER. The V and J ends lost 1 base and 1 base respectively, with 8 bases between them. This CDR3 spans 16 amino acids. Here the CDR3 DNA reads TGCGCCAGCAGCCAAGTGGGGGGATCTGGGGCCAACGTCCTGACTTTC. This codes for CASSQVGGSGANVLTF.

This chain connects TRBV5-4 to TRBJ1-6, with 9 positions matching TRBD1. V lost 6 bases to trimming and J lost 10 bases; unmatched junction nucleotides: 14. Germline assignment: CDR1 SGHNT and CDR2 YYREEE (reference sequence). The CDR3 consists of 16 residues. The CDR3 protein is CASTRAGQGVRSPLHF. The DNA of the CDR3 is TGTGCCAGCACCCGCGCGGGACAGGGTGTTCGGTCACCCCTCCACTTT.

The V and J genes are TRBV6-6 and TRBJ1-2; D is possibly TRBD1 (5 bases). CDR3 length equals 14 residues. V was trimmed by 2 bases and J by 6 bases, leaving 13 bases between them. Germline CDR1 and CDR2: MNHNY and SVGAGI (reference sequence). CDR3 nucleotide sequence: TGTGCCAGCAGTTACCTCAGGACGGGGGATGGCTACACCTTC. Its protein product is CASSYLRTGDGYTF.

V is TRBV6-5 and J is TRBJ1-3, with a weak D call TRBD1 (5 bases). This CDR3 is 14 amino acids long. The V gene's germline CDR1 is MNHEY and CDR2 SVGAGI. V lost 6 bases and J 0 bases, leaving 9 bases between the germline ends. DNA for the CDR3: TGTGCCAGCAGCCGGGGGAACTCTGGAAACACCATATATTTT. This translates into CASSRGNSGNTIYF.

The chain couples TRBV10-3 to TRBJ2-1, with 7 nucleotides matching TRBD1. The germline V gene encodes CDR1 ENHRY and CDR2 SYGVKD. The CDR3 contains 12 residues. The V segment lost 6 bases and the J segment 10 bases; nucleotides outside the gene matches: 6. The DNA for the CDR3 is TGTGCCATCAGCATTACAGGGGACGAGCAGTTCTTC. Its protein product is CAISITGDEQFF.

This chain uses TRBV7-2 with TRBJ1-1; D is perhaps TRBD1 (5 bases). Trimming took 4 bases from V and 2 from J, leaving 17 bases between them. Per germline, CDR1 SGHTA and CDR2 FQGNSA. The CDR3 covers 16 residues. CDR3 sequence: CASSSNRQNINTEAFF. CDR3 DNA sequence: TGTGCCAGCAGCTCTAACCGACAGAATATTAACACTGAAGCTTTCTTT.

The rearrangement uses TRBV6-5 and TRBJ2-1; no firm D call. The germline V and J ends were trimmed by 0 bases and 11 bases, with 11 bases remaining between them. This CDR3 comprises 13 residues. Looked up from germline, CDR1 is MNHEY and CDR2 is SVGAGI. The CDR3 coding sequence is TGTGCCAGCAGTTACTCGACCCAGCCCAAGCAGTTCTTC. It codes for CASSYSTQPKQFF.

The chain uses TRBV6-4 and TRBJ1-1; D unclear. Germline V CDR1 and CDR2: MRHNA, SNTAGT. The CDR3 is made up of 13 amino acids. The V end was cut by 6 bases, the J end by 1 base, with 9 bases between. CDR3 sequence reads: CASSRTSNTEAFF. DNA for the CDR3: TGTGCCAGCAGCAGGACCTCGAACACTGAAGCTTTCTTT.

This chain links TRBV18 with TRBJ1-1, with no clear D. The length of the CDR3 is 17 residues. Germline assignment: CDR1 KGHSH and CDR2 LQKENI. Trimming took 4 bases from V and 0 from J, leaving 18 bases between them. CDR3 sequence: CASSLLPIVTVNTEAFF. The CDR3 coding sequence is TGTGCCAGCTCACTCTTACCCATCGTTACGGTGAACACTGAAGCTTTCTTT.

V usage is TRBV18 and J usage is TRBJ2-5, with TRBD1 matching 7 bases. There are 13 residues in the CDR3. Germline CDR1 KGHSH, CDR2 LQKENI. The V and J ends lost 3 bases and 2 bases, in that order; junction bases with no gene match: 0. The CDR3 DNA is TGTGCCAGCTCACCGGGACAGCAAGAGACCCAGTACTTC. Translated: CASSPGQQETQYF.

V is TRBV18 and J is TRBJ2-5; D gene unclear. V lost 3 bases, J lost 0 bases, and 8 bases lay in between. Germline assignment: CDR1 KGHSH and CDR2 LQKENI. The CDR3 runs 14 residues. CDR3 nucleotide sequence: TGTGCCAGCTCACCGGCTGTGTACCAAGAGACCCAGTACTTC. Translated, it gives CASSPAVYQETQYF.

The rearrangement uses TRBV6-5 and TRBJ2-7, with 7 positions matching TRBD1. The CDR3 sequence is 13 residues long. The junction had 9 bases not matched to a gene; V was cut back by 9 bases and J by 4 bases. Germline values: CDR1 MNHEY, CDR2 SVGAGI. The CDR3 coding sequence is TGTGCCAGTAGAACAGGGGAAAGGTACGAGCAGTACTTC. Translating it yields CASRTGERYEQYF.

This clone was detected once. J is TRBJ1-2 and V is TRBV3-1 (or the pseudogene TRBV3-2); a possible D gene is TRBD1 (5 bases). Trimming left V 3 bases short and J 4 bases short, with 18 bases between. CDR1 and CDR2 (germline): LGHDT, YNNKEL (reference sequence). CDR3 length: 16 amino acids. CDR3 sequence: CASSQTDEGPIYGYTF. For the CDR3, the DNA is TGTGCCAGCAGCCAGACTGATGAGGGACCGATCTATGGCTACACCTTC.